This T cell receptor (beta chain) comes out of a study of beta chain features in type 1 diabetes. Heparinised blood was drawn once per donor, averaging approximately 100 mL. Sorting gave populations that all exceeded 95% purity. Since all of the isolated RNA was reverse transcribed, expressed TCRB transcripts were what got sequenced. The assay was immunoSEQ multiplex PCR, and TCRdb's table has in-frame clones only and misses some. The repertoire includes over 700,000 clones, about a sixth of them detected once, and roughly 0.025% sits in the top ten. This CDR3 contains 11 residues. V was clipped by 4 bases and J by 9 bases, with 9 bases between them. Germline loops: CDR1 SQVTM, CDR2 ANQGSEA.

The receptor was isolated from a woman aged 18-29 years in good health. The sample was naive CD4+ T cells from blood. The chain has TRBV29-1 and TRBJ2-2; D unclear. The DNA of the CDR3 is TGCAGCGTTGCCGAGGCCAGGGAGCTGTTTTTT. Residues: CSVAEARELFF.